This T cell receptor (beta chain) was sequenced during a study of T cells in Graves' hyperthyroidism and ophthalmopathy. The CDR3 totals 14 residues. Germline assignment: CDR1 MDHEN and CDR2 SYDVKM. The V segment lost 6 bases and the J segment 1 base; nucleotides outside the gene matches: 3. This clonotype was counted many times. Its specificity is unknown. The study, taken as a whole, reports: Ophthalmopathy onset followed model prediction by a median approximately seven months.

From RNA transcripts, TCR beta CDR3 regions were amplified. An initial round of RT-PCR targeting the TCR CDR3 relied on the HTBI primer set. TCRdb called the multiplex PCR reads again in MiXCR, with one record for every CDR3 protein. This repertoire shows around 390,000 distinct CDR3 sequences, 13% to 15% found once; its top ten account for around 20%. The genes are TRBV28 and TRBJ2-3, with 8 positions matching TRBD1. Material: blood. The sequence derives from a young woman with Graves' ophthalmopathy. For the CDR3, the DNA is TGTGCCAGCAGGACAGGGGCACGCACAGATACGCAGTATTTT. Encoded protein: CASRTGARTDTQYF. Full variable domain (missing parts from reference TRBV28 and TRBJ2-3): DVKVTQSSRYLVKRTGEKVFLECVQDMDHENMFWYRQDPGLGLRLIYFSYDVKMKEKGDIPEGYSVSREKKERFSLILESASTNQTSMYLCASRTGARTDTQYFGPGTRLTVL.